This TCR beta chain came from a study of cytomegalovirus exposure and HLA in healthy donors. Study-wide results and caveats: It was assumed in the presence/absence analyses that sequencing depth was roughly uniform across donors. For TCR beta chains, V- and J-gene trimming was later linked to a missense DCLRE1C variant.

Concerning this clone: What it recognizes is unknown.

A multiplex PCR was run with 60 Vbeta primers and 13 Jbeta primers. TCRdb keeps only in-frame clones here, not all; method: immunoSEQ multiplex PCR. Among over 150,000 clones listed, roughly three quarters were seen once. Healthy bone marrow donors supplied every sample. Sampled while nominally healthy, donors likely had unrecorded immune exposures. V was clipped by 5 bases and J by 7 bases, with 12 bases between them. The CDR3 contains 13 residues. Per germline, CDR1 MNHEY and CDR2 SMNVEV (reference sequence). The sequence was obtained from a male donor in good health and CMV-seronegative. The V call is TRBV27, the J call TRBJ2-1; tentative D call: TRBD2 (6 bases). The sample comprised PBMCs. The CDR3 DNA reads as TGTGCCAGCAGTCATGCGGGGTGGAATGAGCAGTTCTTC. This gives the protein CASSHAGWNEQFF.